This T cell receptor beta chain is drawn from a study of cytomegalovirus exposure and HLA in healthy donors. Study-wide results and caveats: Earlier findings revealed that most TCR beta V segments proved productive either about 87% or about 30% of the time. Reported findings show TCR beta sequences accurately forecast HLA-A and HLA-B alleles in most subjects. Later examination showed HLA-associated TCR beta chains had greater clonal expansion than equally common others.

The germline gives CDR1 MNHEY, CDR2 SVGAGI. The CDR3 spans 14 residues. Trimming took 5 bases from V and 4 from J, leaving 14 bases between them. With 60 Vbeta and 13 Jbeta primers, the PCR was carried out. The protocol was immunoSEQ multiplex PCR, while the TCRdb copy is restricted to in-frame clones and leaves out a portion. The table lists tens of thousands of clones, roughly 60% of them singletons, with roughly 22% in the top ten. This clone has more than one count but fewer than ten. Its antigen is unknown. This chain joins TRBV6-5 and TRBJ2-5; a weak D match, TRBD1 (5 bases). The sequenced sample consisted of PBMCs. The receptor was isolated from a middle-aged man in good health and CMV-seropositive. The CDR3, as DNA: TGTGCCAGCAGTCCCTCAGGGCTGAGAGAGACCCAGTACTTC. Translation gives CASSPSGLRETQYF.